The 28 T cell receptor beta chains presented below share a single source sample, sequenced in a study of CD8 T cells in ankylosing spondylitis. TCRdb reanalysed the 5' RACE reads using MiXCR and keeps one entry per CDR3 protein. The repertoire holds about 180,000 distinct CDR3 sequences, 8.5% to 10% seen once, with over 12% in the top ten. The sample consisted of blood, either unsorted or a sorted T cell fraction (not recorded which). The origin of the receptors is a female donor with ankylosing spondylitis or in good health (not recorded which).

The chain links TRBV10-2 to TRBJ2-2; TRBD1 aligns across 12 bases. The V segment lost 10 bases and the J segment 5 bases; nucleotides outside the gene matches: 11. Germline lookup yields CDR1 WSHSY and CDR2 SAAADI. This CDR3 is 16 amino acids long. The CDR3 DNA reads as TGCGCCACCCTTGAGCCGGGACAGGGGGCGACCGGGGAGCTGTTTTTT. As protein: CATLEPGQGATGELFF.

The CDR3 spells CASSYGATGGSYEQYF. CDR3 in DNA: TGTGCCAGCAGTTACGGGGCCACCGGAGGCTCCTACGAGCAGTACTTC. The rearrangement links TRBV6-2 or TRBV6-3 to TRBJ2-7; D is tentatively TRBD1 or TRBD2 (5 bases each). Germline V CDR1 and CDR2: MNHEY, SVGEGT. The V end was cut by 2 bases, the J end by 0 bases, with 14 bases between. The CDR3 extends over 16 amino acids.

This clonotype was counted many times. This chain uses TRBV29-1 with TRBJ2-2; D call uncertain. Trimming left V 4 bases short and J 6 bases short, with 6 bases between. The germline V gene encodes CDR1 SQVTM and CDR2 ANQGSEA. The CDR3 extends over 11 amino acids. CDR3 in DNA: TGCAGCGTTGGATGGGCCGGGGAGCTGTTTTTT. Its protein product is CSVGWAGELFF.

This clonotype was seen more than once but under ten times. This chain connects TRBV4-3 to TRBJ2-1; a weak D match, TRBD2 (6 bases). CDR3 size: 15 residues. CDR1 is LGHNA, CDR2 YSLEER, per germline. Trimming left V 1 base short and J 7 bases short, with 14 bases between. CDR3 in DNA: TGCGCCAGCAGCCAAGGGACGGGAGTAGGTAATGAGCAGTTCTTC. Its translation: CASSQGTGVGNEQFF.

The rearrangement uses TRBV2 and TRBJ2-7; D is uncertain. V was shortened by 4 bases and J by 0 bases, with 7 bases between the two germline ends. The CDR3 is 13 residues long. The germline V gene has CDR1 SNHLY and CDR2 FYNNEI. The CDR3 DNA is TGTGCCAGCAGTGTAGGTCCCTCCTACGAGCAGTACTTC. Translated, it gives CASSVGPSYEQYF.

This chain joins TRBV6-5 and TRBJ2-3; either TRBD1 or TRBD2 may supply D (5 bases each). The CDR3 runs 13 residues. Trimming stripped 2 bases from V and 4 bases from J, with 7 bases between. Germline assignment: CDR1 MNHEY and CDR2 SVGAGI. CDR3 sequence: CASSYGGPDTQYF. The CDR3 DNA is TGTGCCAGCAGTTACGGGGGTCCAGATACGCAGTATTTT.

This CDR3 reads CATSVLGTRNTEAFF. Here the CDR3 DNA reads TGTGCCACCAGTGTCTTGGGCACTCGGAACACTGAAGCTTTCTTT. The genes are TRBV24-1 and TRBJ1-1; no reliable D call. V was cut by 5 bases and J by 1 base, with 13 bases left in between. The CDR3 length is 15 residues. Per the germline V gene, CDR1 is KGHDR and CDR2 is SFDVKD.

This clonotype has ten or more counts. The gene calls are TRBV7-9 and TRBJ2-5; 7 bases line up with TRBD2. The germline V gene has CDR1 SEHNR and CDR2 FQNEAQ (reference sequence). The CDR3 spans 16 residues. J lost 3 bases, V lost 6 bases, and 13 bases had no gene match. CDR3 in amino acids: CASSLLAVQLEETQYF. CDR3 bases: TGTGCCAGCAGTCTTCTAGCGGTTCAACTCGAAGAGACCCAGTACTTC.

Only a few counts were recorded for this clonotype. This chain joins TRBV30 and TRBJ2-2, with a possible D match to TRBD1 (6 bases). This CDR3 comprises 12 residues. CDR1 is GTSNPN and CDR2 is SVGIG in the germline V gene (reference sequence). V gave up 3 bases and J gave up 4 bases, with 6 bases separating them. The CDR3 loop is CAWSRGTGELFF. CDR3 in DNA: TGTGCCTGGAGCAGGGGCACCGGGGAGCTGTTTTTT.

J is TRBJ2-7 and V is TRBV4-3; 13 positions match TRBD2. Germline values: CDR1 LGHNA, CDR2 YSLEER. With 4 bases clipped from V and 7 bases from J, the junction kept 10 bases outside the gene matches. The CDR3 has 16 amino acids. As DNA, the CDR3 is TGCGCCAGCAGCCCGGGGACTAGCGGGACATCGGGGGAGCAGTACTTC. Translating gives CASSPGTSGTSGEQYF.

The CDR3 is CSAIGAFTGELFF. The CDR3 coding sequence is TGCAGTGCCATAGGGGCATTCACCGGGGAGCTGTTTTTT. The rearrangement joins TRBV20-1 to TRBJ2-2; maybe TRBD1 (5 bases). This CDR3 is built from 13 residues. The germline V gene has CDR1 DFQATT and CDR2 SNEGSKA (reference sequence). The V end was cut by 6 bases, the J end by 4 bases, with 12 bases between.

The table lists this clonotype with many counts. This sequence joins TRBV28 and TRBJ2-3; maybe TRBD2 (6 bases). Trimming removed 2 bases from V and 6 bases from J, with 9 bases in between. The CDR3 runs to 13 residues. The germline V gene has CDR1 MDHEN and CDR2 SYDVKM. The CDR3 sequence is CASSLPGGDTQYF. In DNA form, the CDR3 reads TGTGCCAGCAGTTTACCAGGAGGGGATACGCAGTATTTT.

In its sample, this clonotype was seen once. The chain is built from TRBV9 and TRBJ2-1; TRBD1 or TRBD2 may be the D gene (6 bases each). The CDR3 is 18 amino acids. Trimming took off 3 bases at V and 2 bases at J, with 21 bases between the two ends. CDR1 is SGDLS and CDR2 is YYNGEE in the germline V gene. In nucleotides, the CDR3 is TGTGCCAGCAGCGATTCTCGACAGGAGGGTATCCCCTACAATGAGCAGTTCTTC. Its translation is CASSDSRQEGIPYNEQFF.

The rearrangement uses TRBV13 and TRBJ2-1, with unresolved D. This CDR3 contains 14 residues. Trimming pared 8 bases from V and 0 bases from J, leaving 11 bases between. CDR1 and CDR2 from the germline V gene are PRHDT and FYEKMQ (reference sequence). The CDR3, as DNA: TGTGCCAGCTCGCGGAAGAGCTCCTACAATGAGCAGTTCTTC. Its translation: CASSRKSSYNEQFF.

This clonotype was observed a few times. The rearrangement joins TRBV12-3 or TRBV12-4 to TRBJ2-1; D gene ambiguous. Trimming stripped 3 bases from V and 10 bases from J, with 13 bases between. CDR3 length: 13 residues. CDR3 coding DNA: TGTGCCAGCAGTTTTTCGGCCCTGGAGGAGCAGTTCTTC. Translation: CASSFSALEEQFF.

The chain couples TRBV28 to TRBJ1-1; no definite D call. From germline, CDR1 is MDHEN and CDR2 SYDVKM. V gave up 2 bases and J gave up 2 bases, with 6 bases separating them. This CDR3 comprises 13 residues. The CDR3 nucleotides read TGTGCCAGCAGTTTAGCAGGCAACACTGAAGCTTTCTTT. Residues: CASSLAGNTEAFF.

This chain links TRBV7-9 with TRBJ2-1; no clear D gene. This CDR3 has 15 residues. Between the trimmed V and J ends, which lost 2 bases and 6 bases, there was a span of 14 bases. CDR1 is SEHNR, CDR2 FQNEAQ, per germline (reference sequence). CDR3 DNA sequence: TGTGCCAGCAGCTTAAATTTTAACACGGGCAATGAGCAGTTCTTC. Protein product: CASSLNFNTGNEQFF.

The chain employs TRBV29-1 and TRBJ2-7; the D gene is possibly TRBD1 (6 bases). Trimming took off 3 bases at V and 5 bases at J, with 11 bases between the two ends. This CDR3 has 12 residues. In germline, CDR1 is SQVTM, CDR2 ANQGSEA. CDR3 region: CSVEGHRNEQYF. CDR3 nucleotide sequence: TGCAGCGTTGAGGGACATCGGAACGAGCAGTACTTC.

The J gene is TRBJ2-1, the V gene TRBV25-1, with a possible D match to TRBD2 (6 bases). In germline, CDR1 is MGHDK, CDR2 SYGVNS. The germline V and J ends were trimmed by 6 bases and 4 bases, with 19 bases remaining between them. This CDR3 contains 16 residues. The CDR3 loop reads CASSPGWASDYNEQFF. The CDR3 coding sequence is TGTGCCAGCAGCCCTGGATGGGCTAGCGATTACAATGAGCAGTTCTTC.

This CDR3 is CASSLILRAGTVYEQYF. In DNA form, the CDR3 reads TGTGCCAGCAGCTTAATCCTCAGGGCAGGGACAGTCTACGAGCAGTACTTC. The chain employs TRBV7-9 and TRBJ2-7, with 7 bases identical to TRBD1. Germline V lookup: CDR1 SEHNR, CDR2 FQNEAQ (reference sequence). The CDR3 loop spans 17 amino acids. The V and J ends lost 2 bases and 3 bases, in that order; junction bases with no gene match: 13.

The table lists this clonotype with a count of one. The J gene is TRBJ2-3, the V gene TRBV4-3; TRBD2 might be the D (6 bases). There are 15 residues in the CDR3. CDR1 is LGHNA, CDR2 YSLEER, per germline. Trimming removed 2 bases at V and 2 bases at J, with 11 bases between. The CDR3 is CASSQYGSSTDTQYF. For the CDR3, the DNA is TGCGCCAGCAGCCAATACGGGAGTTCCACAGATACGCAGTATTTT.

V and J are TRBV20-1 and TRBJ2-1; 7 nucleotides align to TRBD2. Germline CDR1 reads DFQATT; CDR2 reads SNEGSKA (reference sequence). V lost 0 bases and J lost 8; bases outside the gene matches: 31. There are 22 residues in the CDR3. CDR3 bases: TGCAGTGCTAGAGATTGGGCCGGGGCGGGAGATTATACGGGTCCGGGTAGGGATGAGCAGTTCTTC. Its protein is CSARDWAGAGDYTGPGRDEQFF.

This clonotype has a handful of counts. The CDR3 sequence: CASSLYRGGEDTQYF. In DNA, the CDR3 is TGTGCCAGCAGTTTATACAGAGGTGGAGAAGATACGCAGTATTTT. J is TRBJ2-3 and V is TRBV28; unclear D gene. The V end was cut by 1 base, the J end by 5 bases, with 13 bases between. The germline V gene encodes CDR1 MDHEN and CDR2 SYDVKM. The CDR3 has 15 residues.

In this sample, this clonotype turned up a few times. The CDR3 DNA reads as TGTGCCAGCAGCAAATCTACGGGCCTCCTCCCGGGGGCTTTCTTT. It translates to CASSKSTGLLPGAFF. The gene calls are TRBV21-1 and TRBJ1-1; TRBD1 is the table's D call and was not checked against the DNA. TRBV21-1 is tagged as a pseudogene. This CDR3 is 15 amino acids long.

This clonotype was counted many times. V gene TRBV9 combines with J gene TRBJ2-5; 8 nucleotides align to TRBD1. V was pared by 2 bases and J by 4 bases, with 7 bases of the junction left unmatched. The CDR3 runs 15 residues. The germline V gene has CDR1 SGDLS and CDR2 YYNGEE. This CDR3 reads CASSVQGAPGETQYF. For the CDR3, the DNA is TGTGCCAGCAGCGTTCAGGGGGCGCCGGGAGAGACCCAGTACTTC.

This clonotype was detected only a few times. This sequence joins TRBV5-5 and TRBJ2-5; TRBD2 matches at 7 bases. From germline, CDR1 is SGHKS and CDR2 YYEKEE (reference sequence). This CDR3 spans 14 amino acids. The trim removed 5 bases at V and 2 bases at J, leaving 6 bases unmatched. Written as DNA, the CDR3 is TGTGCCAGCAGACCCTCAGCGGGGCAAGAGACCCAGTACTTC. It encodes CASRPSAGQETQYF.

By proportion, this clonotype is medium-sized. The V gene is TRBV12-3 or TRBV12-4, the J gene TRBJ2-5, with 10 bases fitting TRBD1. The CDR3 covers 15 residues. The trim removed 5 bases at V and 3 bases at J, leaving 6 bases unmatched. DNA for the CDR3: TGTGCCAGCAGTCCGACAGGGGGCGCAAAAGAGACCCAGTACTTC. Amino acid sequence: CASSPTGGAKETQYF.

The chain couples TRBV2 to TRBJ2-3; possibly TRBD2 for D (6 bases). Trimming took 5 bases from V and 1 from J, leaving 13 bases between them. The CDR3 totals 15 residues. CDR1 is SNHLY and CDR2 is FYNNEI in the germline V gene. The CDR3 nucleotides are TGTGCCAGCAGTTCGGGAGCGACGGGCACAGATACGCAGTATTTT. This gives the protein CASSSGATGTDTQYF.